This T cell receptor (beta chain) comes out of a study of Ad26.COV2.S vaccination and SARS-CoV-2 variants. Study-wide findings and caveats: Recipients of either vaccine or placebo displayed similar breadth of non-spike TCRs. Estimates derived from TCR breadth and depth analyses may have underestimated total T cell responses.

Concerning this clone: The antigen remains undetermined.

CDR1 is WNHNN, CDR2 SYGVQD, per germline (reference sequence). The CDR3 loop spans 14 amino acids. V lost 5 bases and J lost 2, with 12 bases in between. Measured with immunoSEQ multiplex PCR; TCRdb has only the in-frame clones, and not every one. The sample shows about 350,000 clones, 92% of them seen only once. The clonotype was recovered from a human donor who had recovered from COVID-19. This material consisted of peripheral blood, taken after recovery from COVID-19. The chain combines TRBV10-1 with TRBJ1-1, with a tentative D call TRBD1 (5 bases). The DNA of the CDR3 is TGCGCCAGCAGTAGGGGACGCTCAAACACTGAAGCTTTCTTT. It codes for CASSRGRSNTEAFF.